This entry concerns a single T cell receptor (beta chain). Ophthalmopathy cases scored 3 or more on the Clinical Activity Score and 4 or more on NOSPECS grade, with duration below 3 months. TCR beta CDR3 regions were amplified from RNA. The HTBI primer set served for first-round RT-PCR of the TCR CDR3. MiXCR was run by TCRdb on the multiplex PCR reads, yielding one entry per CDR3 protein. The sample shows some 370,000 distinct CDR3 sequences, roughly an eighth of them seen only once. The entry originates in a study of T cells in Graves' hyperthyroidism and ophthalmopathy. This sequence originates from a man between 45 and 60 years old with Graves' ophthalmopathy. Material: blood.

CDR3 nucleotides: TGTGCCAGCAGCCGGACAGGATTCATGAACACTGAAGCTTTCTTT. This translates into CASSRTGFMNTEAFF. The V call is TRBV25-1, the J call TRBJ1-1; 7 positions agree with TRBD1. The CDR3 contains 15 residues. After removal of 6 bases from V and 0 bases from J, the junction contained 7 bases not matched to a gene. Germline lookup yields CDR1 MGHDK and CDR2 SYGVNS.